This TCR beta chain was observed in a study of cytomegalovirus exposure and HLA in healthy donors. As concerns this clone: The target antigen is unknown.

Some clones are missing from TCRdb's copy, which holds only in-frame ones; the method was immunoSEQ multiplex PCR. This sample yields approximately 59,000 clones, of which around 92% are seen a single time; approximately 5.3% belongs to the top ten. Study outcomes and limitations: Within the approximately 110 validation repertoires, first-cohort TCR clusters tended to co-occur, according to a later analysis.

This CDR3 region has 13 residues. J lost 3 bases, V lost 10 bases, and 5 bases had no gene match. The V gene's germline CDR1 is LNHDA and CDR2 SQIVND (reference sequence). The chain has TRBV19 and TRBJ2-7; 11 bases match TRBD1. The clonotype originates from a man in his late teens or twenties in good health and CMV-seropositive. What was sequenced was PBMCs. CDR3 coding DNA: TGTGCCACAGGGGACAGGGGGGACTACGAGCAGTACTTC. Translated, it gives CATGDRGDYEQYF.